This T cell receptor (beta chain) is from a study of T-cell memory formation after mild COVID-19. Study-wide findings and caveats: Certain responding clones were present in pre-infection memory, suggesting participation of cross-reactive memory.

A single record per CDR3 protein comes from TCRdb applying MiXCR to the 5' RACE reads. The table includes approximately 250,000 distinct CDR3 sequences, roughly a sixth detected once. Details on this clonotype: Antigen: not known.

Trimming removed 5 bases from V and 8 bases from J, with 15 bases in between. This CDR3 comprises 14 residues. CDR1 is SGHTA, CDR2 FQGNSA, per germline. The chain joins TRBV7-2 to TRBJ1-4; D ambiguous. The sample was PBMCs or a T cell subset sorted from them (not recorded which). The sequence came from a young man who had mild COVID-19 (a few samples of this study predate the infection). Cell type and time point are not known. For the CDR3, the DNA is TGTGCCAGCAGCCCAGCTTTAAGTGGCGAAAAACTGTTTTTT. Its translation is CASSPALSGEKLFF.